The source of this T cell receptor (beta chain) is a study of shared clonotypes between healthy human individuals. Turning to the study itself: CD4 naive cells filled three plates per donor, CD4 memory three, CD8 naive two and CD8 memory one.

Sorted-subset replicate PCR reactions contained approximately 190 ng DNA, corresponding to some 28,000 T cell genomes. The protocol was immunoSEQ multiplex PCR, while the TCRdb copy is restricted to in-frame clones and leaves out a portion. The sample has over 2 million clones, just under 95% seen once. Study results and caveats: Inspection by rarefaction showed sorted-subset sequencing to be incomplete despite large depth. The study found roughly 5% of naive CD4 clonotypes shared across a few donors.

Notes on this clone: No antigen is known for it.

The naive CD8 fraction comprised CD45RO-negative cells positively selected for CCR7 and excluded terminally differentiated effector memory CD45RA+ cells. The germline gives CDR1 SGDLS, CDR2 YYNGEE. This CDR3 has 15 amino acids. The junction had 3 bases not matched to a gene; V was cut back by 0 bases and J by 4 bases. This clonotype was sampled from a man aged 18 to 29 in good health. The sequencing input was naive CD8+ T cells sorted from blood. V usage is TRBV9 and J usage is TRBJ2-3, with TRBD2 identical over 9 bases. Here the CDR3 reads CASSVAIAGADTQYF. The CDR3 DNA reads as TGTGCCAGCAGCGTAGCGATAGCGGGAGCAGATACGCAGTATTTT. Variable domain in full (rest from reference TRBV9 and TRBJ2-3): DSGVTQTPKHLITATGQRVTLRCSPRSGDLSVYWYQQSLDQGLQFLIQYYNGEERAKGNILERFSAQQFPDLHSELNLSSLELGDSALYFCASSVAIAGADTQYFGPGTRLTVL.